This T cell receptor (beta chain) derives from a study of blood T cell repertoires in COVID-19. For the study at large: Sites across the United States, Italy and Spain contributed samples from acute and convalescent COVID-19. The cDNA or gDNA used as material had been derived from T cells, B-cell-depleted T cells, or PBMCs.

Original processing notes: By means of reference gene primer amplification, nucleated cell counts were estimated. Method: immunoSEQ multiplex PCR; TCRdb's copy keeps in-frame clones and lacks some. V and J calls and clone size are those listed in that table; D and trimming were worked out from the DNA. The sample gives roughly 150,000 clones, about 83% of which show up once; under 6% is in the top ten. The source of this sequence is a human donor in a cohort sampled during active COVID-19. Sequencing was done on a sample of peripheral blood.

The CDR3 bases are TGTGCCAGCAGCCCGAGACTAGCGGGGGACAATGAGCAGTTCTTC. It codes for CASSPRLAGDNEQFF. This chain uses TRBV7-2 with TRBJ2-1; 12 bases are a match to TRBD2. The CDR3 sequence is 15 residues long. Trimming at V came to 5 bases and at J to 5 bases, leaving 4 bases not matched to a gene. Germline V gene lookup returns CDR1 SGHTA and CDR2 FQGNSA.